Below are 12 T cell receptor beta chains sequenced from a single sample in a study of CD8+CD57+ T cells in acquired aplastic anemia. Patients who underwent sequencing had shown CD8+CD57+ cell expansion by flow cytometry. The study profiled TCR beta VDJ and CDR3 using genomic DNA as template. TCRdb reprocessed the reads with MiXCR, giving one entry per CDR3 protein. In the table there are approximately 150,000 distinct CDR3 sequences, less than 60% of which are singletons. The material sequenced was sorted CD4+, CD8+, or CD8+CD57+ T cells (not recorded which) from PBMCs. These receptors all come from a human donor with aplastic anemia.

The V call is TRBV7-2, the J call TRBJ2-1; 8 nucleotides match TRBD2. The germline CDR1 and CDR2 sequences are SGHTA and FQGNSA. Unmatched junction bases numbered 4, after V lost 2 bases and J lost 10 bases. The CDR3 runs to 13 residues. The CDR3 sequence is CASSLWVAGEQFF. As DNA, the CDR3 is TGTGCCAGCAGCTTATGGGTAGCGGGGGAGCAGTTCTTC.

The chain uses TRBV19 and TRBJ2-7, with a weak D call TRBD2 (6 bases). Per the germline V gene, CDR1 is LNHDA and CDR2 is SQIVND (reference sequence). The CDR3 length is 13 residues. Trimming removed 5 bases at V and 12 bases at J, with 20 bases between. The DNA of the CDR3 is TGTGCCAGTAGTTCCCGGGACTCATCCGGACCGTACTTC. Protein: CASSSRDSSGPYF.

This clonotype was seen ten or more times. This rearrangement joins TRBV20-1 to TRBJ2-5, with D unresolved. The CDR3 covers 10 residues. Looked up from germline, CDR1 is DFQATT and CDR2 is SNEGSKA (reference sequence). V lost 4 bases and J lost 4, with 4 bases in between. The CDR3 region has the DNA TGCAGTGCTACTTCAGAGACCCAGTACTTC. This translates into CSATSETQYF.

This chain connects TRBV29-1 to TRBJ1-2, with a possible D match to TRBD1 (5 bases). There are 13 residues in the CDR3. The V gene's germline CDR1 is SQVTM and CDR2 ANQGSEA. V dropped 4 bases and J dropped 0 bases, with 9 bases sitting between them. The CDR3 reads CSVGTQANYGYTF. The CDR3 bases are TGCAGCGTTGGGACACAGGCTAACTATGGCTACACCTTC.

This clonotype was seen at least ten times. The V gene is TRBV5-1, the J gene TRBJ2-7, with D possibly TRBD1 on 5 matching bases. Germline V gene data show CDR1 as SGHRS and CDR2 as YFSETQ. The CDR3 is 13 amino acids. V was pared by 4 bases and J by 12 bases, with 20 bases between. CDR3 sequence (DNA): TGCGCCAGCAGCCCTTCCCAAGACAGCACGCTGTACTTC. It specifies CASSPSQDSTLYF.

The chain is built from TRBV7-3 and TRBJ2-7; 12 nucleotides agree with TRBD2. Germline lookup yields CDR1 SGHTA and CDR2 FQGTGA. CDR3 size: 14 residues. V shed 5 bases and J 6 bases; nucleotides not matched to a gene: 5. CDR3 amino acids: CASSPSGGASEQYF. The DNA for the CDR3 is TGTGCCAGCAGCCCTAGCGGGGGGGCTAGCGAGCAGTACTTC. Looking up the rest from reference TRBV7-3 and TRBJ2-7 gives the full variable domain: GAGVSQTPSNKVTEKGKYVELRCDPISGHTALYWYRQSLGQGPEFLIYFQGTGAADDSGLPNDRFFAVRPEGSVSTLKIQRTERGDSAVYLCASSPSGGASEQYFGPGTRLTVT.

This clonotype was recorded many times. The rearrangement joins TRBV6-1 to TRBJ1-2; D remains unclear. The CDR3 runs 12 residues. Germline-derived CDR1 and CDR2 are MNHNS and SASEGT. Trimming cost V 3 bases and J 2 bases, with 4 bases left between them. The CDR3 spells CASSDLNYGYTF. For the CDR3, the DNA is TGTGCCAGCAGTGACCTGAACTATGGCTACACCTTC.

CDR3 sequence: CSAREGTRPEAFF. The CDR3 DNA is TGCAGTGCTAGAGAGGGGACAAGGCCCGAAGCTTTCTTT. V usage is TRBV20-1 and J usage is TRBJ1-1, with D perhaps matching TRBD1 (6 bases). Germline V lookup: CDR1 DFQATT, CDR2 SNEGSKA (reference sequence). V was shortened by 0 bases and J by 8 bases, with 13 bases between the two germline ends. This CDR3 comprises 13 residues.

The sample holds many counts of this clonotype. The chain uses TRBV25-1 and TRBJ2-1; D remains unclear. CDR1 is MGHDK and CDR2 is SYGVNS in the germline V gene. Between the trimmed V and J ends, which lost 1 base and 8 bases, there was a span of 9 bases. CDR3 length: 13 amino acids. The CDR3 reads CASSESPKDEQFF. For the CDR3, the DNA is TGTGCCAGCAGTGAATCCCCCAAGGATGAGCAGTTCTTC.

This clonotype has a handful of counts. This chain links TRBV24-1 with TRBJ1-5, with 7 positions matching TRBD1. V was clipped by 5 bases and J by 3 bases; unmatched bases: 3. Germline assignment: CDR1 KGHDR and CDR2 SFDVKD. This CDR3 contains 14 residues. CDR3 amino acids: CATSVTGNNQPQHF. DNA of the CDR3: TGTGCCACCAGTGTGACAGGGAACAATCAGCCCCAGCATTTT.

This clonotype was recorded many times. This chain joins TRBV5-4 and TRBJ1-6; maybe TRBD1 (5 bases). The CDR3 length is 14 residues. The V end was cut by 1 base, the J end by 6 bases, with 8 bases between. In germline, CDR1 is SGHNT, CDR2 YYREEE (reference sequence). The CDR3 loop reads CASSLRDANSPLHF. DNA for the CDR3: TGTGCCAGCAGCTTGCGGGACGCTAATTCACCCCTCCACTTT.

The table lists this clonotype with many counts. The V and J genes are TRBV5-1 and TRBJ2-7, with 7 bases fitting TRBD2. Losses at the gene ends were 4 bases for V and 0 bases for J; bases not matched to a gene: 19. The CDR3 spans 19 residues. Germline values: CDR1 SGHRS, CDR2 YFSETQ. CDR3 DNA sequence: TGCGCCAGCAGCCACCCAACTCGGCTAACAGAGCGGGGCTCCTACGAGCAGTACTTC. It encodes CASSHPTRLTERGSYEQYF.